The 19 T cell receptor beta chains reported below all come from one sample, sequenced in a study of neurological immune-mediated disorders. TCRdb re-analysed the 5' RACE reads in MiXCR, keeping a single row per CDR3 protein. Among about 50,000 distinct CDR3 sequences listed, approximately 3% were seen once. Sequencing input: PBMCs. Receptor source: a woman aged 45-65 years with multiple sclerosis.

Ten or more counts support this clonotype. The chain links TRBV12-3 or TRBV12-4 to TRBJ2-3; 7 bases are a match to TRBD2. The V segment lost 6 bases and the J segment 2 bases; nucleotides outside the gene matches: 14. This CDR3 has 17 residues. CDR3 in DNA: TGTGCCAGCAGCCCCTTACTAGCGATGGGGCACACAGATACGCAGTATTTT. Translating gives CASSPLLAMGHTDTQYF.

This clonotype was seen many times. The chain is built from TRBV7-9 and TRBJ2-2; TRBD1 aligns across 8 bases. The CDR3 is made up of 17 amino acids. The V and J ends lost 4 bases and 0 bases, in that order; junction bases with no gene match: 7. Germline CDR1 and CDR2: SEHNR and FQNEAQ (reference sequence). The CDR3 DNA follows: TGTGCCAGCAGCTACCCTCGACAGGGGCCGAACACCGGGGAGCTGTTTTTT. This sequence encodes CASSYPRQGPNTGELFF.

In its sample, this clonotype was seen many times. The chain joins TRBV6-1 to TRBJ2-5; TRBD2 is a possible D gene (7 bases). V lost 4 bases, J lost 3 bases, and 15 bases lay in between. Per germline, CDR1 MNHNS and CDR2 SASEGT. The CDR3 sequence is 15 residues long. This CDR3 is CASSGWGGSKETQYF. CDR3 coding DNA: TGTGCCAGCAGTGGTTGGGGGGGCAGCAAAGAGACCCAGTACTTC.

As for this clonotype: With a much larger clone just one base away, this may be a read error. V and J are TRBV20-1 and TRBJ1-2, with TRBD1 matching 7 bases. Germline CDR1 DFQATT, CDR2 SNEGSKA (reference sequence). The CDR3 runs to 12 residues. The CDR3 sequence is CSDRQGNYGYTF. For the CDR3, the DNA is TGCAGTGATAGACAGGGAAACTATGGCTACACCTTC.

This clonotype was observed at least ten times. The V gene is TRBV20-1, the J gene TRBJ1-1; D unresolved. Germline V gene sequence: CDR1 DFQATT, CDR2 SNEGSKA (reference sequence). V was shortened by 0 bases and J by 7 bases, with 15 bases between the two germline ends. The CDR3 is made up of 14 amino acids. The CDR3 protein is CSARDPTGYIEAFF. In DNA, the CDR3 is TGCAGTGCTAGAGACCCAACGGGCTACATTGAAGCTTTCTTT.

This clonotype was seen repeatedly, ten times or more. This sequence joins TRBV28 and TRBJ2-2; TRBD1 might be the D (6 bases). Per germline, CDR1 MDHEN and CDR2 SYDVKM. Between the trimmed V and J ends, which lost 8 bases and 5 bases, there was a span of 18 bases. The CDR3 runs to 15 residues. DNA for the CDR3: TGTGCCAGCGGGGGCGGGCAGGGCCGGACCGGGGAGCTGTTTTTT. It is translated as CASGGGQGRTGELFF. The full variable domain, in which reference TRBV28 and TRBJ2-2 provide the parts outside the CDR3, is DVKVTQSSRYLVKRTGEKVFLECVQDMDHENMFWYRQDPGLGLRLIYFSYDVKMKEKGDIPEGYSVSREKKERFSLILESASTNQTSMYLCASGGGQGRTGELFFGEGSRLTVL.

The rearrangement joins TRBV7-2 to TRBJ1-1; tentative D call: TRBD1 (5 bases). This CDR3 has 14 residues. Germline-derived CDR1 and CDR2 are SGHTA and FQGNSA. V lost 7 bases and J 4 bases, leaving 16 bases between the germline ends. CDR3 DNA: TGTGCCAGCAAAATAACGGGGCTTGGCACTGAAGCTTTCTTT. It specifies CASKITGLGTEAFF.

This clonotype was counted at least ten times. The gene calls are TRBV7-2 and TRBJ2-1; D is unresolved. This CDR3 spans 15 amino acids. V gave up 1 base and J gave up 0 bases, with 7 bases separating them. CDR1 and CDR2 from the germline V gene are SGHTA and FQGNSA. The CDR3 here is CASSLDSASYNEQFF. The CDR3 DNA reads TGTGCCAGCAGCTTAGACTCGGCCTCCTACAATGAGCAGTTCTTC.

The table lists this clonotype with many counts. V and J are TRBV4-2 and TRBJ2-7; TRBD2 might be the D (6 bases). V lost 1 base, J lost 2 bases, and 12 bases lay in between. The CDR3 consists of 15 residues. Germline V gene data show CDR1 as LGHNA and CDR2 as YNFKEQ. The CDR3 sequence: CASSQVASAPYEQYF. The CDR3 nucleotides are TGTGCCAGCAGCCAAGTGGCTAGCGCACCCTACGAGCAGTACTTC.

This clonotype was observed many times. The rearrangement joins TRBV28 to TRBJ1-6; D uncertain. Deletions cut 7 bases from V and 0 bases from J, with 10 bases between. Germline lookup yields CDR1 MDHEN and CDR2 SYDVKM. The CDR3 loop spans 15 amino acids. This CDR3 reads CASKGRSSYNSPLHF. The CDR3 region has the DNA TGTGCCAGCAAGGGCAGGAGCTCCTATAATTCACCCCTCCACTTT.

This clonotype was detected ten times or more. This chain joins TRBV20-1 and TRBJ1-5; weak D call: TRBD1 (6 bases). The V gene's germline CDR1 is DFQATT and CDR2 SNEGSKA (reference sequence). The V and J ends lost 3 bases and 7 bases respectively, with 13 bases between them. The CDR3 has 13 residues. This chain's CDR3 is CSASGGGAQPQHF. DNA of the CDR3: TGCAGTGCTAGCGGCGGGGGCGCACAGCCCCAGCATTTT.

The genes are TRBV5-1 and TRBJ2-3, with a possible D match to TRBD1 (5 bases). The CDR3 length is 14 residues. Per the germline V gene, CDR1 is SGHRS and CDR2 is YFSETQ. Trimming stripped 7 bases from V and 0 bases from J, with 12 bases between. The CDR3 DNA sequence: TGCGCCAGCTGGGGCGGAACTAGCACAGATACGCAGTATTTT. Translated: CASWGGTSTDTQYF.

This clonotype has at least ten counts. The chain carries TRBV11-3 and TRBJ2-1; D possibly corresponds to TRBD2 (5 bases). The germline gives CDR1 SGHNT, CDR2 YENEEA. The V end was cut by 3 bases, the J end by 6 bases, with 9 bases between. CDR3 size: 13 residues. The CDR3 sequence is CASSFGVPNEQFF. The CDR3 bases are TGTGCCAGCAGCTTCGGGGTCCCCAATGAGCAGTTCTTC.

The rearrangement links TRBV29-1 to TRBJ1-1; 11 bases agree with TRBD1. Germline V gene data show CDR1 as SQVTM and CDR2 as ANQGSEA. J gave up 8 bases and V 4 bases, and 3 bases lay outside the gene matches. The CDR3 extends over 12 amino acids. The CDR3 DNA follows: TGCAGCGTTGGGGACAGGGGGGAGGAAGCTTTCTTT. Amino acid sequence: CSVGDRGEEAFF.

At least ten counts were recorded for this clonotype. This rearrangement joins TRBV15 to TRBJ2-1; TRBD1 agrees at 9 bases. The CDR3 runs 13 residues. Germline CDR1 is LNHNV and CDR2 is YYDKDF (reference sequence). The J segment lost 8 bases and the V segment lost 5 bases, leaving 4 bases of the junction unmatched. The CDR3 loop reads CATSRDREDEQFF. The CDR3 DNA is TGTGCCACCAGCCGGGACAGGGAAGATGAGCAGTTCTTC.

Ten or more counts support this clonotype. The chain is built from TRBV20-1 and TRBJ1-2; tentative D call: TRBD1 (6 bases). The ends were cut back, 0 bases at V and 3 bases at J, with 8 bases in the middle. CDR1 is DFQATT and CDR2 is SNEGSKA in the germline V gene (reference sequence). The CDR3 is 13 amino acids. The CDR3 spells CSARDRGHYGYTF. The CDR3 DNA reads TGCAGTGCTAGAGACCGGGGGCACTATGGCTACACCTTC.

This clonotype was seen repeatedly, ten times or more. In DNA form, the CDR3 reads TGTGCCAGCAGCAATCCTCCGGGACGGAGGAATGAAAAACTGTTTTTT. Its translation is CASSNPPGRRNEKLFF. The chain carries TRBV11-2 and TRBJ1-4; maybe TRBD1 (5 bases). There are 16 residues in the CDR3. The V end was cut by 5 bases, the J end by 5 bases, with 18 bases between. CDR1 and CDR2 (germline): SGHAT, FQNNGV.

Notes on this clonotype: A clone one base away is much larger, so this may be a read error. The CDR3 end shows no conserved phenylalanine or tryptophan, and so a read error is likely. This chain's CDR3 is CASSLAPTEDGYTC. The CDR3 DNA follows: TGCGCCAGCAGCTTGGCCCCGACAGAGGATGGCTACACCTGC. The rearrangement uses TRBV5-1 and TRBJ1-2, with D possibly TRBD1 on 5 matching bases. The CDR3 contains 14 residues. The ends were cut back, 0 bases at V and 6 bases at J, with 12 bases in the middle. Looked up from germline, CDR1 is SGHRS and CDR2 is YFSETQ.

There are many counts of this clonotype. The gene calls are TRBV11-2 and TRBJ1-3; no clear D gene. The length of the CDR3 is 17 residues. V lost 3 bases, J lost 0 bases, and 15 bases lay in between. CDR1 and CDR2 (germline): SGHAT, FQNNGV. CDR3 sequence: CASSFFAGSHSGNTIYF. As DNA, the CDR3 is TGTGCCAGCAGCTTTTTTGCGGGGTCCCACTCTGGAAACACCATATATTTT.